The 9 T cell receptor beta chains in this list originate from one sample, sequenced in a study of CD8 T cells in ankylosing spondylitis. One entry per CDR3 protein, called by TCRdb with MiXCR from the 5' RACE reads. This sample has 350,000 to 450,000 distinct CDR3 sequences, with about 20% found just once. The sequenced sample was blood, either unsorted or a sorted T cell fraction (not recorded which). The origin of the receptors is a male donor with ankylosing spondylitis or in good health (not recorded which).

This clonotype was detected only a few times. The rearrangement links TRBV19 to TRBJ2-7, with a weak D call TRBD2 (6 bases). V dropped 3 bases and J dropped 1 base, with 22 bases sitting between them. The CDR3 spans 18 residues. In germline, CDR1 is LNHDA, CDR2 SQIVND (reference sequence). For the CDR3, the DNA is TGTGCCAGTAGTATTTTCGGGACTGGGGCGCCCTCATCCTACGAGCAGTACTTC. Translating gives CASSIFGTGAPSSYEQYF.

This clonotype appeared a single time. V and J are TRBV11-1 and TRBJ2-3; a possible D gene is TRBD1 (6 bases). The CDR3 has 20 amino acids. CDR1 SGHAT and CDR2 FQDESV come from the germline V gene (reference sequence). Trimming pared 6 bases from V and 0 bases from J, leaving 28 bases between. Here the CDR3 DNA reads TGTGCCAGCAGTTCGACCGCGGGCAGGGGTCGATCCCCTAGCACAGATACGCAGTATTTT. Translating gives CASSSTAGRGRSPSTDTQYF.

This clonotype was seen ten or more times. The V gene is TRBV5-1, the J gene TRBJ2-1, with 7 bases lining up with TRBD2. CDR3 length: 12 amino acids. Per the germline V gene, CDR1 is SGHRS and CDR2 is YFSETQ. V lost 7 bases and J lost 7; bases outside the gene matches: 5. This CDR3 reads CASAGRGNEQFF. The CDR3 bases are TGCGCCAGCGCGGGGAGGGGAAATGAGCAGTTCTTC. The full variable domain, in which reference TRBV5-1 and TRBJ2-1 provide the parts outside the CDR3, is KAGVTQTPRYLIKTRGQQVTLSCSPISGHRSVSWYQQTPGQGLQFLFEYFSETQRNKGNFPGRFSGRQFSNSRSEMNVSTLELGDSALYLCASAGRGNEQFFGPGTRLTVL.

This clonotype was detected a few times. This chain joins TRBV11-2 and TRBJ2-7, with 9 positions matching TRBD2. Germline V gives CDR1 SGHAT, CDR2 FQNNGV. Trimming at V came to 2 bases and at J to 2 bases, leaving 4 bases not matched to a gene. CDR3 size: 15 residues. The CDR3 sequence is CASSLPSGGPYEQYF. The CDR3 DNA follows: TGTGCCAGCAGCTTACCCAGCGGGGGGCCCTACGAGCAGTACTTC.

The chain has TRBV6-2 or TRBV6-3 and TRBJ2-2; D ambiguous. The CDR3 sequence is 14 residues long. Germline-derived CDR1 and CDR2 are MNHEY and SVGEGT. The ends were cut back, 3 bases at V and 4 bases at J, with 9 bases in the middle. The CDR3 region has the DNA TGTGCCAGCAGTTATTACCTGGGCACCGGGGAGCTGTTTTTT. Protein sequence: CASSYYLGTGELFF.

The genes are TRBV15 and TRBJ2-5, with 10 nucleotides matching TRBD2. Germline CDR1 LNHNV, CDR2 YYDKDF (reference sequence). The CDR3 has 19 amino acids. The V gene end was trimmed by 3 bases and the J gene end by 3 bases; junction bases not matched to a gene: 16. The CDR3 region has the DNA TGTGCCACCAGCAGGGGTGGCAGCGGGGGGGCCAACGTGGAAGAGACCCAGTACTTC. It specifies CATSRGGSGGANVEETQYF.

This clonotype came up a few times. The CDR3 bases are TGTGCCAGCAGCTTTCACCCCTTAGAGCAGTACTTC. Residues: CASSFHPLEQYF. The chain joins TRBV11-2 to TRBJ2-7; D not resolved. The CDR3 runs to 12 residues. V lost 3 bases to trimming and J lost 7 bases, with 10 bases between them. Germline V gene data show CDR1 as SGHAT and CDR2 as FQNNGV.

Only a few counts were recorded for this clonotype. The V gene is TRBV28, the J gene TRBJ2-1; D gene unclear. This CDR3 is 14 amino acids long. The ends were cut back, 2 bases at V and 5 bases at J, with 10 bases in the middle. Per the germline V gene, CDR1 is MDHEN and CDR2 is SYDVKM. The CDR3 sequence: CASSLPHEDNEQFF. DNA for the CDR3: TGTGCCAGCAGTTTACCCCACGAAGACAATGAGCAGTTCTTC.

This clonotype was found a few times. A read error may account for a junction end that differs from germline. J is TRBJ2-7 and V is TRBV12-3 or TRBV12-4, with D uncertain. The CDR3 sequence is 14 residues long. The CDR3 is CASTLDGYSYEQYF. The CDR3 DNA is TGTGCCAGCACTTTAGACGGGTACTCCTACGAGCAGTACTTC.